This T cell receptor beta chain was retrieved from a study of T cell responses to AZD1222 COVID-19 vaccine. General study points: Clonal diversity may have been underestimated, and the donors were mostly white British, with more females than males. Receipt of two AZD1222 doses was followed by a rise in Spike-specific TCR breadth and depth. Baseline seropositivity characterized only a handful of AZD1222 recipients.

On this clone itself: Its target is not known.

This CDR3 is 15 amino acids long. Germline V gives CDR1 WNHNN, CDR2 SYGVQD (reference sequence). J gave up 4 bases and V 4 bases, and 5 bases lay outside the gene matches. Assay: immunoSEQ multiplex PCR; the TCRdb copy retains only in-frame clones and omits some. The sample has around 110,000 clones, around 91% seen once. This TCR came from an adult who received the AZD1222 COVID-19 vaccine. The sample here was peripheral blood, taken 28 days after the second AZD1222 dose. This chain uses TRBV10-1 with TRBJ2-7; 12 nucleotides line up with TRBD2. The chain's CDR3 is CASSARLAGAYEQYF. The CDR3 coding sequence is TGCGCCAGCAGTGCCCGACTAGCGGGAGCATACGAGCAGTACTTC.